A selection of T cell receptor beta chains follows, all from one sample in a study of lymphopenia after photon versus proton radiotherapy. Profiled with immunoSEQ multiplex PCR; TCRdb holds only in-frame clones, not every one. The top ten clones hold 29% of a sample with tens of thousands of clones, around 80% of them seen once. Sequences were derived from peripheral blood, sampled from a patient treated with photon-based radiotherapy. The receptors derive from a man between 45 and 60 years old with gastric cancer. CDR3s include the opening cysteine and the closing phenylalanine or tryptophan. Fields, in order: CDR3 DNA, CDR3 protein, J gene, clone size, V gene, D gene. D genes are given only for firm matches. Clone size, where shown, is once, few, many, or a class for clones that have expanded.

CDR3nt: TGTGCCAGTAGTTCCTGGGGGGCGGGGAACACCGGGGAGCTGTTTTTT
CDR3aa: CASSSWGAGNTGELFF
j_gene: TRBJ2-2
abundance: .
v_gene: TRBV19
d_gene: .

CDR3nt: TGCGCCAGCAGCCAAGATTCCGGGAGGGAGTTCTTC
CDR3aa: CASSQDSGREFF
j_gene: TRBJ2-1
abundance: .
v_gene: TRBV4-1
d_gene: TRBD2

CDR3nt: TGTGCCAGCAGTGAAGAGACTTTCGACTATGGCTACACCTTC
CDR3aa: CASSEETFDYGYTF
j_gene: TRBJ1-2
abundance: .
v_gene: TRBV2
d_gene: .

CDR3nt: TGTGCCAGCAGCCCTACTAGCGCCGGGGAGCTGTTTTTT
CDR3aa: CASSPTSAGELFF
j_gene: TRBJ2-2
abundance: .
v_gene: TRBV5-4
d_gene: TRBD2

CDR3nt: TGTGCCAGCAGTAGCGGGTCTTACGAGCAGTACTTC
CDR3aa: CASSSGSYEQYF
j_gene: TRBJ2-7
abundance: few
v_gene: TRBV6-1
d_gene: .

CDR3nt: TGTGCCAGCAGCTTAGCGCCGGATAGCAATCAGCCCCAGCATTTT
CDR3aa: CASSLAPDSNQPQHF
j_gene: TRBJ1-5
abundance: .
v_gene: TRBV7-8
d_gene: .

CDR3nt: TGTGCCAGCAGCTTAGCGGGCAGGGGCCAAGAGACCCAGTACTTC
CDR3aa: CASSLAGRGQETQYF
j_gene: TRBJ2-5
abundance: .
v_gene: TRBV11-2
d_gene: .

CDR3nt: TGTGCCACCTTAAGGGGGGGAGTCGGCACAGATACGCAGTATTTT
CDR3aa: CATLRGGVGTDTQYF
j_gene: TRBJ2-3
abundance: .
v_gene: TRBV10-3
d_gene: .

CDR3nt: TGTGCCAGCAGCTCTCCTTCTTACGAGCAGTACTTC
CDR3aa: CASSSPSYEQYF
j_gene: TRBJ2-7
abundance: .
v_gene: TRBV5-5
d_gene: .

CDR3nt: TGTGCCAGCAGCGTAGGGGGCAGCAGCTCCTACGAGCAGTACTTC
CDR3aa: CASSVGGSSSYEQYF
j_gene: TRBJ2-7
abundance: .
v_gene: TRBV9
d_gene: .

CDR3nt: TGTGCCAGCAGCCCTACTGGGGTTACGGGAGATACGCAGTATTTT
CDR3aa: CASSPTGVTGDTQYF
j_gene: TRBJ2-3
abundance: .
v_gene: TRBV7-2
d_gene: .

CDR3nt: TGTGCCAGCAGCTCGTGGACTAGCGTCACCTACGAGCAGTACTTC
CDR3aa: CASSSWTSVTYEQYF
j_gene: TRBJ2-7
abundance: .
v_gene: TRBV5-4
d_gene: TRBD2

CDR3nt: TGTGCCAGCAAAGCGGGAGCCCTCTACGAGCAGTACTTC
CDR3aa: CASKAGALYEQYF
j_gene: TRBJ2-7
abundance: .
v_gene: TRBV27
d_gene: TRBD2

CDR3nt: TGTGCCAGCAGCCCGACAGCAAGAGGTTACGAGCAGTACTTC
CDR3aa: CASSPTARGYEQYF
j_gene: TRBJ2-7
abundance: .
v_gene: TRBV5-5
d_gene: .

CDR3nt: TGTGCCTGGAGTCGACTAGCGGGAGCCACAGATACGCAGTATTTT
CDR3aa: CAWSRLAGATDTQYF
j_gene: TRBJ2-3
abundance: .
v_gene: TRBV30
d_gene: TRBD2

CDR3nt: TGTGCCAGCAGTGAGAGACAGAACTATGGCTACACCTTC
CDR3aa: CASSERQNYGYTF
j_gene: TRBJ1-2
abundance: many
v_gene: TRBV27
d_gene: .

CDR3nt: TGTGCCAGTAGTATAGATGGCGGCTCTGGAAACACCATATATTTT
CDR3aa: CASSIDGGSGNTIYF
j_gene: TRBJ1-3
abundance: .
v_gene: TRBV19
d_gene: .

CDR3nt: TGTGCAAGTCGCTTTACTAGCGGGAGGCGCGAGCAGTACTTC
CDR3aa: CASRFTSGRREQYF
j_gene: TRBJ2-7
abundance: .
v_gene: TRBV12-2
d_gene: .

CDR3nt: TGTGCCAGCAGACGCGCAACTAATGAAAAACTGTTTTTT
CDR3aa: CASRRATNEKLFF
j_gene: TRBJ1-4
abundance: .
v_gene: TRBV14
d_gene: .

CDR3nt: TGTGCCAGCAGTTCCGGGACAGCTAACTATGGCTACACCTTC
CDR3aa: CASSSGTANYGYTF
j_gene: TRBJ1-2
abundance: .
v_gene: TRBV6-1
d_gene: TRBD1

CDR3nt: TGTGCCATCAGTGACCAGGGGCTGGACACTGAAGCTTTCTTT
CDR3aa: CAISDQGLDTEAFF
j_gene: TRBJ1-1
abundance: .
v_gene: TRBV10-3
d_gene: .

CDR3nt: TGTGCCAGCAGTGAAAGGCAGGGAGAATCGGGTGAGCAGTACTTC
CDR3aa: CASSERQGESGEQYF
j_gene: TRBJ2-7
abundance: .
v_gene: TRBV2
d_gene: .

CDR3nt: TGTGCCAGCAGGCACACCGAGACAGGGACAGATACGCAGTATTTT
CDR3aa: CASRHTETGTDTQYF
j_gene: TRBJ2-3
abundance: .
v_gene: TRBV27
d_gene: TRBD1

CDR3nt: TGTGCCAGCAGTTACTTAACTAGCGGGGCCTACAATGAGCAGTTCTTC
CDR3aa: CASSYLTSGAYNEQFF
j_gene: TRBJ2-1
abundance: .
v_gene: TRBV6-5
d_gene: TRBD2

CDR3nt: TGTGCCAGCAGCGACAGGGGGCGCGGGAACTATGGCTACACCTTC
CDR3aa: CASSDRGRGNYGYTF
j_gene: TRBJ1-2
abundance: .
v_gene: TRBV28
d_gene: TRBD1

CDR3nt: TGTGCCAGCAGCCAAGACCCGGGACTATCCAATGAGCAGTTCTTC
CDR3aa: CASSQDPGLSNEQFF
j_gene: TRBJ2-1
abundance: .
v_gene: TRBV4-2
d_gene: TRBD2

CDR3nt: TGTGCCAGCAGCGAAACCAGGGGCAAGGTCCCAGATACGCAGTATTTT
CDR3aa: CASSETRGKVPDTQYF
j_gene: TRBJ2-3
abundance: .
v_gene: TRBV21-1
d_gene: .

CDR3nt: TGTGCCAGCAGCTTGCCGGGTACCACTGAAGCTTTCTTT
CDR3aa: CASSLPGTTEAFF
j_gene: TRBJ1-1
abundance: .
v_gene: TRBV5-4
d_gene: .

CDR3nt: TGTGCCAGCAGACCCCCGACTAGCGGGAGAGTGGGGGCAAGGGGTGAGACCCAGTACTTC
CDR3aa: CASRPPTSGRVGARGETQYF
j_gene: TRBJ2-5
abundance: .
v_gene: TRBV27
d_gene: TRBD2